The T cell receptor beta chain described here comes from a study of blood T cell repertoires in COVID-19. In the study overall: Sites in the United States, Italy and Spain provided acute and convalescent COVID-19 samples. The cDNA or gDNA used as material had been derived from T cells, B-cell-depleted T cells, or PBMCs.

With 1 base removed from V and 5 bases from J, the gap between germline ends came to 18 bases. The CDR3 is made up of 17 amino acids. Germline CDR1 is MGHRA and CDR2 is YSYEKL. Original processing methods: Estimates of nucleated cell counts were drawn from the amplification of reference gene primers. Some clones are missing from TCRdb's copy, which holds only in-frame ones; the method was immunoSEQ multiplex PCR. Clonal size and the V and J genes are those of that table, whereas D and trimming came from the DNA. This sample has over 150,000 clones, with about 88% found just once. The Seattle site enrolled patients during active infection and followed them longitudinally.

The clonotype was recovered from a man aged 50 to 60 with COVID-19, enrolled during active disease. The chain couples TRBV4-1 to TRBJ2-1; tentative D call: TRBD2 (6 bases). What was sequenced was peripheral blood. The CDR3 DNA follows: TGCGCCAGCAGCCAAGGGGGGGTTATAGGGAGCGACAATGAGCAGTTCTTC. It is translated as CASSQGGVIGSDNEQFF.